What follows are 23 T cell receptor beta chains derived from one specimen sequenced in a study of shared clonotypes between healthy human individuals. Measured with immunoSEQ multiplex PCR; TCRdb has only the in-frame clones, and not every one. The sample contains millions of clones, 85% to 95% of which appear only once. The sample comprised naive CD4+ T cells sorted from blood. The subset denotes: CD45RA+ positively selected. These receptors were taken from a man younger than 35 in good health.

In DNA, the CDR3 is TGCGCCAGCAGCGTCCTCGGGAGGGATGAGCAGTTCTTC. Translated: CASSVLGRDEQFF. The chain links TRBV5-1 to TRBJ2-1, with 8 bases lining up with TRBD2. V trimming: 4 bases; J trimming: 8 bases; junction bases outside the gene matches: 5. In germline, CDR1 is SGHRS, CDR2 YFSETQ. The CDR3 totals 13 residues.

The chain joins TRBV7-6 to TRBJ2-3; D is perhaps TRBD1 or TRBD2 (5 bases each). This CDR3 region has 15 residues. V dropped 3 bases and J dropped 0 bases, with 10 bases sitting between them. Germline V CDR1 and CDR2: SGHVS, FNYEAQ. The CDR3 bases are TGTGCCAGCAGCTTGGTAGGGACGAGCACAGATACGCAGTATTTT. Translated: CASSLVGTSTDTQYF.

This sequence joins TRBV28 and TRBJ2-2; D not certain. Trimming took off 1 base at V and 6 bases at J, with 6 bases between the two ends. Per germline, CDR1 MDHEN and CDR2 SYDVKM. The CDR3 is 13 residues long. In nucleotides, the CDR3 is TGTGCCAGCAGTTTATTAGCCCCCGGGGAGCTGTTTTTT. Translating it yields CASSLLAPGELFF.

The chain is built from TRBV28 and TRBJ1-2; D is uncertain. This CDR3 has 14 residues. V lost 3 bases to trimming and J lost 5 bases, with 13 bases between them. Germline CDR1 and CDR2: MDHEN and SYDVKM. The CDR3 nucleotides are TGTGCCAGCAGTTTCTGGGATAACCCATATGGCTACACCTTC. Protein product: CASSFWDNPYGYTF.

The gene calls are TRBV30 and TRBJ2-7, with D possibly being TRBD1 (6 bases). CDR3 length: 14 residues. In germline, CDR1 is GTSNPN, CDR2 SVGIG (reference sequence). V dropped 2 bases and J dropped 5 bases, with 16 bases sitting between them. Here the CDR3 reads CAWSKGQRNDEQYF. The CDR3 DNA reads as TGTGCCTGGAGTAAAGGACAGAGAAACGACGAGCAGTACTTC.

This clone was recorded only once. The V gene is TRBV19, the J gene TRBJ2-7; 7 bases match TRBD1. This CDR3 region has 12 residues. V gave up 6 bases and J gave up 2 bases; unmatched junction bases: 1. Per the germline V gene, CDR1 is LNHDA and CDR2 is SQIVND (reference sequence). Here the CDR3 reads CASRGQTYEQYF. CDR3 DNA sequence: TGTGCCAGTAGGGGACAGACCTACGAGCAGTACTTC.

J is TRBJ2-2 and V is TRBV2; TRBD2 matches 8 bases. J gave up 8 bases and V 4 bases, and 0 bases lay outside the gene matches. The CDR3 length is 12 residues. Germline CDR1 reads SNHLY; CDR2 reads FYNNEI. CDR3: CASSVAGGELFF. The DNA of the CDR3 is TGTGCCAGCAGTGTAGCGGGGGGGGAGCTGTTTTTT.

J is TRBJ2-1 and V is TRBV7-9; a weak D match, TRBD1 (5 bases). Trimming pared 8 bases from V and 7 bases from J, leaving 21 bases between. The germline V gene has CDR1 SEHNR and CDR2 FQNEAQ (reference sequence). The CDR3 length is 15 residues. Here the CDR3 DNA reads TGTGCCAGCGGGGCCCAGCCTTCTGGAGCTAATGAGCAGTTCTTC. Translating gives CASGAQPSGANEQFF. The full variable domain, in which reference TRBV7-9 and TRBJ2-1 provide the parts outside the CDR3, is DTGVSQNPRHKITKRGQNVTFRCDPISEHNRLYWYRQTLGQGPEFLTYFQNEAQLEKSRLLSDRFSAERPKGSFSTLEIQRTEQGDSAMYLCASGAQPSGANEQFFGPGTRLTVL.

This sequence joins TRBV2 and TRBJ2-5; D ambiguous. The CDR3 runs 13 residues. V lost 3 bases and J 0 bases, leaving 5 bases between the germline ends. The germline gives CDR1 SNHLY, CDR2 FYNNEI. The CDR3 sequence: CASSERYQETQYF. CDR3 nucleotide sequence: TGTGCCAGCAGTGAGCGGTACCAAGAGACCCAGTACTTC.

The CDR3 loop reads CASSPTRTVGNTIYF. As DNA, the CDR3 is TGTGCCAGCAGCCCTACAAGGACGGTCGGAAACACCATATATTTT. The genes are TRBV6-5 and TRBJ1-3; the D is unclear. This CDR3 comprises 15 residues. V lost 6 bases and J lost 4, with 16 bases in between. The germline V gene encodes CDR1 MNHEY and CDR2 SVGAGI.

The V call is TRBV29-1, the J call TRBJ2-7; D remains unclear. CDR1 is SQVTM and CDR2 is ANQGSEA in the germline V gene. CDR3 length equals 12 residues. Trimming shortened V by 6 bases and J by 3 bases, and 12 bases separated the two germline ends. The CDR3 coding sequence is TGCAGCGTCCAGGAAACATACTACGAGCAGTACTTC. This sequence encodes CSVQETYYEQYF.

The rearrangement uses TRBV6-5 and TRBJ2-2, with 7 bases lining up with TRBD2. Germline V gives CDR1 MNHEY, CDR2 SVGAGI. The CDR3 has 15 residues. Losses at the gene ends were 6 bases for V and 3 bases for J; bases not matched to a gene: 7. Here the CDR3 DNA reads TGTGCCAGCAGCCATGGGGGGGTTTACACCGGGGAGCTGTTTTTT. Its protein product is CASSHGGVYTGELFF.

CDR3 DNA: TGTGCCAGCAGCTTATCGAACACCTACGAGCAGTACTTC. Translating it yields CASSLSNTYEQYF. The rearrangement joins TRBV7-9 to TRBJ2-7, with D uncertain. Germline assignment: CDR1 SEHNR and CDR2 FQNEAQ (reference sequence). The CDR3 totals 13 residues. With 2 bases removed from V and 2 bases from J, the gap between germline ends came to 7 bases.

The rearrangement uses TRBV5-6 and TRBJ1-2; no definite D call. Trimming removed 0 bases at V and 8 bases at J, with 8 bases between. In germline, CDR1 is SGHDT, CDR2 YYEEEE. The length of the CDR3 is 12 residues. The DNA for the CDR3 is TGTGCCAGCAGCTTGGGGACTAGCGGCTACACCTTC. This translates into CASSLGTSGYTF.

The chain couples TRBV5-4 to TRBJ1-2; TRBD1 might be the D (6 bases). Germline V lookup: CDR1 SGHNT, CDR2 YYREEE (reference sequence). V was cut by 2 bases and J by 4 bases, with 12 bases left in between. There are 14 residues in the CDR3. CDR3 sequence (DNA): TGTGCCAGCAGCTTAACAGGGCAGGCCTATGGCTACACCTTC. Translated: CASSLTGQAYGYTF.

This chain joins TRBV27 and TRBJ2-1; D call uncertain. The CDR3 extends over 16 amino acids. Trimming stripped 5 bases from V and 0 bases from J, with 14 bases between. In germline, CDR1 is MNHEY, CDR2 SMNVEV (reference sequence). The CDR3 region has the DNA TGTGCCAGCAGTCTCACTGCAGGCAGCTCCTACAATGAGCAGTTCTTC. Protein product: CASSLTAGSSYNEQFF.

The chain carries TRBV19 and TRBJ1-6; D might be TRBD1 (6 bases). Looked up from germline, CDR1 is LNHDA and CDR2 is SQIVND (reference sequence). The CDR3 extends over 14 amino acids. Trimming pared 5 bases from V and 10 bases from J, leaving 15 bases between. The CDR3 loop reads CASSLSGVGSPLHF. In nucleotides, the CDR3 is TGTGCCAGTAGTCTTTCAGGGGTGGGATCACCCCTCCACTTT.

V and J are TRBV11-1 and TRBJ1-5; D is unresolved. V was pared by 1 base and J by 7 bases, with 8 bases between. The CDR3 has 13 amino acids. The germline V gene has CDR1 SGHAT and CDR2 FQDESV (reference sequence). The DNA for the CDR3 is TGTGCCAGCAGCTTAGTTAGAGGACAGCCCCAGCATTTT. Translated: CASSLVRGQPQHF.

This sequence joins TRBV28 and TRBJ1-2; no clear D gene. Germline loops: CDR1 MDHEN, CDR2 SYDVKM. Trimming shortened V by 2 bases and J by 7 bases, and 8 bases separated the two germline ends. The CDR3 length is 12 residues. The CDR3 loop reads CASSLESFGYTF. CDR3 bases: TGTGCCAGCAGTTTAGAGTCCTTTGGCTACACCTTC.

The chain joins TRBV30 to TRBJ2-1; TRBD2 matches at 7 bases. The CDR3 sequence is 15 residues long. Trimming took 3 bases from V and 3 from J; bases not matched to a gene: 8. The germline CDR1 and CDR2 sequences are GTSNPN and SVGIG (reference sequence). In DNA form, the CDR3 reads TGTGCCTGGAGACCTCCGGGACTACTCTACAATGAGCAGTTCTTC. This encodes CAWRPPGLLYNEQFF.

The chain couples TRBV5-4 to TRBJ2-7, with 7 bases fitting TRBD1. The CDR3 covers 17 residues. Unmatched junction bases numbered 15, after V lost 3 bases and J lost 3 bases. Germline V gene lookup returns CDR1 SGHNT and CDR2 YYREEE (reference sequence). This CDR3 is CASSSSNRGPWDYEQYF. CDR3 DNA: TGTGCCAGCAGCTCCTCGAACAGGGGCCCTTGGGACTACGAGCAGTACTTC.

The J gene is TRBJ2-2, the V gene TRBV6-1, with 7 nucleotides matching TRBD1. The CDR3 sequence is 14 residues long. The germline V gene has CDR1 MNHNS and CDR2 SASEGT. The junction had 7 bases not matched to a gene; V was cut back by 6 bases and J by 6 bases. CDR3 in DNA: TGTGCCAGCAGCTTAGACAGGGTGGCCGGGGAGCTGTTTTTT. Translated, it gives CASSLDRVAGELFF.

The chain links TRBV27 to TRBJ2-5; D ambiguous. The CDR3 length is 10 residues. Germline assignment: CDR1 MNHEY and CDR2 SMNVEV (reference sequence). V was cut by 4 bases and J by 5 bases, with 2 bases left in between. DNA for the CDR3: TGTGCCAGCAGTTGGGAGACCCAGTACTTC. It specifies CASSWETQYF.